The subject of this entry is one T cell receptor beta chain. Its antigen is undetermined. This entry is derived from a study of human CD8 memory T cell subsets. Study-wide results and caveats: Only T cell receptor beta chains were sequenced in this study.

CDR1 and CDR2 from the germline V gene are SGDLS and YYNGEE. This CDR3 spans 14 amino acids. TSTEM denoted stem-like memory CD8+ T cells, and these cells were CCR7+ PD-1- TIGIT-. Magnetic separation of the negative type served to enrich total CD8+ T cells. Duplicate vials holding under 190,000 sorted CD8+ T cells per subset yielded the RNA. TCR beta libraries were made by UMI-labeled 5' RACE. Reprocessing the 5' RACE reads, TCRdb reports a single entry for every CDR3 protein and omits DNA. The sample totals more than 6,000 distinct CDR3 sequences. The V and J genes are TRBV9 and TRBJ2-7. Sequences were obtained from CD8+ stem-like memory T cells (TSCM and TCM) sorted from PBMCs. Subset noted: stem-like memory CD8 T cells (TSTEM), CCR7+ PD-1- TIGIT-. The receptor was derived from a human donor in good health. CDR3 sequence reads: CASSEGANSYEQYF.